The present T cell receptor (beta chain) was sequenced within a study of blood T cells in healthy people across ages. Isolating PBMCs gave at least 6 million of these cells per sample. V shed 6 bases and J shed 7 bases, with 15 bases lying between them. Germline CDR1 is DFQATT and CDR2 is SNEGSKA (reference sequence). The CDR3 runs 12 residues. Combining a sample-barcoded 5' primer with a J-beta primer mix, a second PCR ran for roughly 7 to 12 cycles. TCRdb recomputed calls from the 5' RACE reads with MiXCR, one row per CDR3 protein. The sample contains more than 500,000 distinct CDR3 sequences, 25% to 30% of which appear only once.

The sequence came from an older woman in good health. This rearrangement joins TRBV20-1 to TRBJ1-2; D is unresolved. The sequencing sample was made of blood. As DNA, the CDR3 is TGCAGTGCCTTGGCCCCCCGGGGTGGCTACACCTTC. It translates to CSALAPRGGYTF.